These 22 T cell receptor beta chains originate from one sample sequenced in a study of beta chain features in type 1 diabetes. Overall study results and limits: For Type 1 diabetes patients, all four CD4+ subsets carried TCRB CDR3s that were moderately but significantly shorter.

These receptors have no identified antigens. Every bit of the isolated RNA underwent reverse transcription, so sequencing read expressed TCRB transcripts. Assay: immunoSEQ multiplex PCR; the TCRdb copy retains only in-frame clones and omits some. The sample yields 300,000 to 400,000 clones, 7% to 10% seen once. Sequences were obtained from central memory CD4+ T cells from blood. All receptors come from a man in his thirties or forties with type 1 diabetes.

This chain uses TRBV5-4 with TRBJ2-1; either TRBD1 or TRBD2 may fit D (5 bases each). This CDR3 contains 15 residues. Germline assignment: CDR1 SGHNT and CDR2 YYREEE (reference sequence). V was cut by 6 bases and J by 8 bases, with 21 bases left in between. This chain's CDR3 is CASTDGGAGADEQFF. CDR3 DNA sequence: TGTGCCAGCACCGATGGAGGAGCTGGGGCGGATGAGCAGTTCTTC.

The CDR3: CASSRAGVLEQFF. The CDR3 nucleotides are TGTGCCAGCAGCCGGGCGGGGGTATTGGAGCAGTTCTTC. The genes are TRBV7-9 and TRBJ2-1; 7 bases align to TRBD2. CDR3 length: 13 amino acids. With V trimmed by 5 bases and J by 10 bases, 8 bases remained unmatched. Germline V gene lookup returns CDR1 SEHNR and CDR2 FQNEAQ (reference sequence).

This clone was found a few times. The chain combines TRBV2 with TRBJ1-5; TRBD1 might be the D (6 bases). Trimming left V 3 bases short and J 5 bases short, with 14 bases between. CDR1 is SNHLY and CDR2 is FYNNEI in the germline V gene. This CDR3 is 15 amino acids long. In nucleotides, the CDR3 is TGTGCCAGCAGTGAGATGGCAGGGGATCATCAGCCCCAGCATTTT. Protein sequence: CASSEMAGDHQPQHF.

This clone has more than one count but fewer than ten. V usage is TRBV28 and J usage is TRBJ2-7; D may correspond to TRBD1 or TRBD2 (6 bases each). The CDR3 totals 14 residues. The germline CDR1 and CDR2 sequences are MDHEN and SYDVKM. The V and J ends lost 1 base and 7 bases respectively, with 14 bases between them. The CDR3, as DNA: TGTGCCAGCAGTTTATTCCGGGGGCGTCGGGAGCAGTACTTC. This sequence encodes CASSLFRGRREQYF.

This clone occurred a few times. This sequence joins TRBV7-2 and TRBJ1-1; 9 bases align to TRBD1. The CDR3 is 15 residues long. CDR1 is SGHTA, CDR2 FQGNSA, per germline. With 5 bases clipped from V and 0 bases from J, the junction kept 4 bases outside the gene matches. This CDR3 is CASSHRTGVNTEAFF. The DNA for the CDR3 is TGTGCCAGCAGCCACCGGACAGGGGTGAACACTGAAGCTTTCTTT.

The gene calls are TRBV11-2 and TRBJ2-1, with 9 bases identical to TRBD2. This CDR3 contains 12 residues. Germline-derived CDR1 and CDR2 are SGHAT and FQNNGV. V was pared by 0 bases and J by 16 bases, with 4 bases of the junction left unmatched. The chain's CDR3 is CASSLDRTSVFF. DNA of the CDR3: TGTGCCAGCAGCTTAGATCGGACTAGCGTCTTCTTC.

The chain uses TRBV7-6 and TRBJ1-2; possible D gene TRBD1, 5 bases. Germline CDR1 and CDR2: SGHVS and FNYEAQ. This CDR3 spans 13 amino acids. Trimming shortened V by 1 base and J by 4 bases, and 7 bases separated the two germline ends. The CDR3 DNA follows: TGTGCCAGCAGCTTAGTTGACAGCTATGGCTACACCTTC. Amino acids: CASSLVDSYGYTF.

The chain employs TRBV11-2 and TRBJ2-1, with TRBD1 identical over 7 bases. Losses at the gene ends were 11 bases for V and 3 bases for J; bases not matched to a gene: 7. The CDR3 is 13 amino acids. Germline V gene data show CDR1 as SGHAT and CDR2 as FQNNGV. The CDR3 spells CACQGQNYNEQFF. CDR3 DNA: TGTGCCTGCCAGGGACAGAACTACAATGAGCAGTTCTTC.

About this clone itself: One end of the junction is discordant with germline, which a read error may explain. This sequence joins TRBV20-1 and TRBJ1-2; D uncertain. Germline V gives CDR1 DFQATT, CDR2 SNEGSKA (reference sequence). CDR3 length equals 10 residues. CDR3 in DNA: TGCAGTGCTAGTCCATTCCCACCCGCCTTC. Amino acid sequence: CSASPFPPAF.

This clone was detected a few times. This chain joins TRBV7-2 and TRBJ2-3; 7 bases are shared with TRBD2. The germline V gene has CDR1 SGHTA and CDR2 FQGNSA. J was trimmed by 2 bases and V by 1 base; bases with no gene match: 9. The CDR3 consists of 17 residues. This CDR3 reads CASSLGFGRGTTDTQYF. CDR3 in DNA: TGTGCCAGCAGCTTAGGGTTCGGGCGGGGGACCACAGATACGCAGTATTTT.

The rearrangement links TRBV11-2 to TRBJ2-5, with no clear D. Trimming removed 5 bases from V and 3 bases from J, with 4 bases in between. The germline gives CDR1 SGHAT, CDR2 FQNNGV. The CDR3 has 11 amino acids. The CDR3 bases are TGTGCCAGCAGCCCTAAAGAGACCCAGTACTTC. As protein: CASSPKETQYF.

This clone was picked up a small number of times. The rearrangement links TRBV6-6 to TRBJ1-2; D not certain. Trimming stripped 8 bases from V and 5 bases from J, with 12 bases between. From germline, CDR1 is MNHNY and CDR2 SVGAGI (reference sequence). This CDR3 has 12 amino acids. CDR3 in DNA: TGTGCCAGCCGAATGGAGGTATATGGCTACACCTTC. Its protein is CASRMEVYGYTF.

This chain uses TRBV30 with TRBJ1-4; TRBD1 agrees at 9 bases. CDR3 length: 15 residues. Trimming took 0 bases from V and 5 from J; bases not matched to a gene: 4. Germline-derived CDR1 and CDR2 are GTSNPN and SVGIG (reference sequence). The CDR3 DNA reads TGTGCCTGGAGTGTAACCGGGACAGGGAATGAAAAACTGTTTTTT. It translates to CAWSVTGTGNEKLFF.

The rearrangement uses TRBV6-1 and TRBJ1-3, with D uncertain. The germline CDR1 and CDR2 sequences are MNHNS and SASEGT. Deletions cut 7 bases from V and 0 bases from J, with 10 bases between. CDR3 length equals 14 residues. The chain's CDR3 is CASIPGDSGNTIYF. The CDR3 DNA sequence: TGTGCCAGCATTCCCGGAGACTCTGGAAACACCATATATTTT.

This chain connects TRBV11-2 to TRBJ2-3, with unresolved D. V lost 4 bases and J 2 bases, leaving 13 bases between the germline ends. Germline V lookup: CDR1 SGHAT, CDR2 FQNNGV. The CDR3 is made up of 15 amino acids. The CDR3 loop reads CASSSRYPTTDTQYF. The CDR3 DNA reads as TGTGCCAGCAGCTCCCGTTACCCCACCACAGATACGCAGTATTTT. Together with reference TRBV11-2 and TRBJ2-3, the CDR3 gives the full variable domain: EAGVAQSPRYKIIEKRQSVAFWCNPISGHATLYWYQQILGQGPKLLIQFQNNGVVDDSQLPKDRFSAERLKGVDSTLKIQPAKLEDSAVYLCASSSRYPTTDTQYFGPGTRLTVL.

This clone was seen a handful of times. The CDR3 DNA is TGTGCCAGCAGTCCCCTAGACACAGATACGCAGTATTTT. This encodes CASSPLDTDTQYF. The rearrangement joins TRBV6-5 to TRBJ2-3; no definite D call. V lost 5 bases to trimming and J lost 2 bases, with 8 bases between them. The germline V gene encodes CDR1 MNHEY and CDR2 SVGAGI. The CDR3 length is 13 residues.

The table lists this clone with a few counts. This chain uses TRBV27 with TRBJ2-1, with D perhaps matching TRBD2 (6 bases). Trimming stripped 6 bases from V and 5 bases from J, with 17 bases between. Germline CDR1 MNHEY, CDR2 SMNVEV (reference sequence). This CDR3 region has 15 residues. CDR3 DNA: TGTGCCAGCAGCCCCTCGGGACTCGTCCACAATGAGCAGTTCTTC. Translating gives CASSPSGLVHNEQFF.

The rearrangement uses TRBV7-2 and TRBJ2-1; D possibly corresponds to TRBD1 (6 bases). Between the trimmed V and J ends, which lost 6 bases and 4 bases, there was a span of 13 bases. Germline CDR1 is SGHTA and CDR2 is FQGNSA. CDR3 length: 14 amino acids. DNA for the CDR3: TGTGCCAGCAGGAGTGGCAGGGGTTACAATGAGCAGTTCTTC. Encoded protein: CASRSGRGYNEQFF.

This clone was counted between two and nine times. The chain employs TRBV11-2 and TRBJ2-7; D call uncertain. The CDR3 totals 12 residues. V gave up 0 bases and J gave up 7 bases, with 7 bases separating them. Germline CDR1 is SGHAT and CDR2 is FQNNGV. CDR3 in amino acids: CASSLDQWEQYF. The CDR3 bases are TGTGCCAGCAGCTTAGATCAATGGGAGCAGTACTTC.

J is TRBJ2-7 and V is TRBV11-2; weak D call: TRBD2 (5 bases). This CDR3 is 15 amino acids long. Germline-derived CDR1 and CDR2 are SGHAT and FQNNGV. V was pared by 1 base and J by 4 bases, with 14 bases between. In DNA, the CDR3 is TGTGCCAGCAGCTTAGCGACGGAGGCCGGGTACGAGCAGTACTTC. Its translation: CASSLATEAGYEQYF.

This clone was seen more than once but under ten times. The chain is built from TRBV7-2 and TRBJ2-7, with D uncertain. Trimming pared 1 base from V and 2 bases from J, leaving 3 bases between. The CDR3 covers 12 residues. Germline CDR1 reads SGHTA; CDR2 reads FQGNSA. CDR3 sequence: CASSLDPYEQYF. CDR3 coding DNA: TGTGCCAGCAGCTTAGATCCCTACGAGCAGTACTTC. Combining the CDR3 with reference TRBV7-2 and TRBJ2-7 gives the whole variable domain GAGVSQSPSNKVTEKGKDVELRCDPISGHTALYWYRQSLGQGLEFLIYFQGNSAPDKSGLPSDRFSAERTGGSVSTLTIQRTQQEDSAVYLCASSLDPYEQYFGPGTRLTVT.

In this sample, this clone turned up many times. The rearrangement joins TRBV19 to TRBJ2-2, with D hard to call. Germline V gene lookup returns CDR1 LNHDA and CDR2 SQIVND (reference sequence). The CDR3 has 13 amino acids. V lost 6 bases and J lost 0, with 5 bases in between. Here the CDR3 DNA reads TGTGCCAGTAGGCAGACGAACACCGGGGAGCTGTTTTTT. This gives the protein CASRQTNTGELFF.